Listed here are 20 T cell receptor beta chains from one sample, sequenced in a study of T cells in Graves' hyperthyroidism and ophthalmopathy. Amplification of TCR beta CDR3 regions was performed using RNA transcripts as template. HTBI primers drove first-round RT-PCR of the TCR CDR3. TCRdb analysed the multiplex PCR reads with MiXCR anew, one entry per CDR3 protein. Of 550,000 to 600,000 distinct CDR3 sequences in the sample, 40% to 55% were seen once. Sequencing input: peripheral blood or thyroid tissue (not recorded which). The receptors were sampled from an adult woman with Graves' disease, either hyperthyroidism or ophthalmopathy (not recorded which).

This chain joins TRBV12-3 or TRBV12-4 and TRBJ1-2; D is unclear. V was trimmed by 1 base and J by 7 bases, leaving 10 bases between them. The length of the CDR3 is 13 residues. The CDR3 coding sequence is TGTGCCAGCAGTTTAGGACTCTTGGGTGGCTACACCTTC. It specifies CASSLGLLGGYTF.

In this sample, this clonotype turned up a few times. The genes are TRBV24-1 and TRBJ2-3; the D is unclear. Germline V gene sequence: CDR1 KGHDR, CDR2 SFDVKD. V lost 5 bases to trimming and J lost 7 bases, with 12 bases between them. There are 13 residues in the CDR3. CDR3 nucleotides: TGTGCCACCAGTGTCGTGAATGGTAATACGCAGTATTTT. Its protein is CATSVVNGNTQYF.

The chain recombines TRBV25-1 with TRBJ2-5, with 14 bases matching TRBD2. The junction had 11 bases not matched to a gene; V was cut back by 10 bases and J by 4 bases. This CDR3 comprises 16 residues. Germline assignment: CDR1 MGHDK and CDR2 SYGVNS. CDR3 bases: TGTGCCACCAGCCGGGGACTAGCGGGAGTGGCAGAGACCCAGTACTTC. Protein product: CATSRGLAGVAETQYF.

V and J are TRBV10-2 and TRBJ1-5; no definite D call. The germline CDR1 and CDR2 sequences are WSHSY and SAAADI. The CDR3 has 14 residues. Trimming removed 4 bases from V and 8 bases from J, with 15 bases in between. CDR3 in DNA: TGCGCCAGCAGTGCAGAGGGCGGTTGGAAGCCCCAGCATTTT. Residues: CASSAEGGWKPQHF.

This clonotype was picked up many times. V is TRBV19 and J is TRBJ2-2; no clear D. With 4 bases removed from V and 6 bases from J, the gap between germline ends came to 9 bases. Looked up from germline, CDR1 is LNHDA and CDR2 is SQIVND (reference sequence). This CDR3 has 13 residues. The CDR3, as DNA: TGTGCCAGTAGTAGCAGACCACCCGGGGAGCTGTTTTTT. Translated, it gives CASSSRPPGELFF.

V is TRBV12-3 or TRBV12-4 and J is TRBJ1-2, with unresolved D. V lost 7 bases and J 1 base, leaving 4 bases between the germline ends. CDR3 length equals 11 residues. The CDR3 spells CASTNNYGYTF. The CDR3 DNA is TGTGCCAGCACCAATAACTATGGCTACACCTTC.

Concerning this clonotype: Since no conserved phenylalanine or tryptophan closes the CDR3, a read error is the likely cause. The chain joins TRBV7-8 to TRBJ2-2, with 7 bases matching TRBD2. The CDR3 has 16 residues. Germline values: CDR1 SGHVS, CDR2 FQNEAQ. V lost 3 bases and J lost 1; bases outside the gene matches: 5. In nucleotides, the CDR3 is TGTGCCAGCAGCTTGCCTAGCGGCGTGAACACCGGGGAGCTGTTTTCT. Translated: CASSLPSGVNTGELFS.

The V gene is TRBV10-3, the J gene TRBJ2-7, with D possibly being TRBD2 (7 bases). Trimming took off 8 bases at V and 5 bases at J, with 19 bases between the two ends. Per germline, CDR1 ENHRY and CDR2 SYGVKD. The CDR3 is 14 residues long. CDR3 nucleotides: TGTGCCATCCGGGGGCTAGCGGTAGGGGACGAGCAGTACTTC. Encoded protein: CAIRGLAVGDEQYF.

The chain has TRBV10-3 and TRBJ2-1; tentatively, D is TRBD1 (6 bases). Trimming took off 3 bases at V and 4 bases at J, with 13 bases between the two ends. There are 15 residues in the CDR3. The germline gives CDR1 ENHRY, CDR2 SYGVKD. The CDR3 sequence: CAISEGRGVYNEQFF. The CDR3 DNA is TGTGCCATCAGTGAAGGCAGGGGAGTGTACAATGAGCAGTTCTTC.

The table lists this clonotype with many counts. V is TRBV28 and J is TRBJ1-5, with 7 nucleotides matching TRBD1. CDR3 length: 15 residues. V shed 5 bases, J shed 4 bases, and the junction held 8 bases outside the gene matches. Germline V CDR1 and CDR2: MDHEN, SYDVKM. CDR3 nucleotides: TGTGCCAGCAGTGCCCGACAGGGTTGGAATCAGCCCCAGCATTTT. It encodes CASSARQGWNQPQHF.

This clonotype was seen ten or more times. The CDR3 DNA follows: TGTGCCAGCAGCCCAGGGCACGGAGGCTACGAGCAGTACTTC. Its protein product is CASSPGHGGYEQYF. V is TRBV7-3 and J is TRBJ2-7, with D tentatively TRBD1 or TRBD2 (5 bases each). Germline V lookup: CDR1 SGHTA, CDR2 FQGTGA. Between the trimmed V and J ends, which lost 5 bases and 3 bases, there was a span of 14 bases. The CDR3 is made up of 14 amino acids.

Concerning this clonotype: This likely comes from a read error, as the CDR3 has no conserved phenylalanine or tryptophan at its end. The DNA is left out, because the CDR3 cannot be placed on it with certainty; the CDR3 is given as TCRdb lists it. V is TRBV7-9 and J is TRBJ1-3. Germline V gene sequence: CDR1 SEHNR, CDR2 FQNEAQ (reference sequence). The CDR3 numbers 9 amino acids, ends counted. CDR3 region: CATTAAGII.

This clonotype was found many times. CDR3 sequence: CASSQVGGGPPYGYTF. For the CDR3, the DNA is TGCGCCAGCAGCCAAGTAGGAGGAGGACCCCCGTATGGCTACACCTTC. The chain has TRBV4-1 and TRBJ1-2; no firm D call. Per the germline V gene, CDR1 is MGHRA and CDR2 is YSYEKL. This CDR3 contains 16 residues. V was clipped by 1 base and J by 5 bases, with 17 bases between them.

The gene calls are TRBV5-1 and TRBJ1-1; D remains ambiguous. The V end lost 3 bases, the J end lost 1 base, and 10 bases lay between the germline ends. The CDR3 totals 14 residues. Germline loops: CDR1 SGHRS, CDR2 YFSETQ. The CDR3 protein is CASSYQAGNTEAFF. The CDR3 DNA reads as TGCGCCAGCAGCTATCAGGCCGGGAACACTGAAGCTTTCTTT.

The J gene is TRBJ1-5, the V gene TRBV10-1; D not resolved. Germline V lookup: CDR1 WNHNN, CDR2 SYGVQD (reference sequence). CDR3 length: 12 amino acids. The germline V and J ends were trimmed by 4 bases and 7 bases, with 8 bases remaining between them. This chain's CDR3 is CASSAPGQPQHF. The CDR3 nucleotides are TGCGCCAGCAGTGCTCCGGGACAGCCCCAGCATTTT.

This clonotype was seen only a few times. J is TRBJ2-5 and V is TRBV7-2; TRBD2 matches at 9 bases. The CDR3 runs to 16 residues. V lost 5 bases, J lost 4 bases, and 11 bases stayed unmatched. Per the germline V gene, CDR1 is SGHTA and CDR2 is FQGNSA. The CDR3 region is CASSPQILAGSETQYF. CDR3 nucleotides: TGTGCCAGCAGCCCCCAGATCCTAGCGGGATCAGAGACCCAGTACTTC.

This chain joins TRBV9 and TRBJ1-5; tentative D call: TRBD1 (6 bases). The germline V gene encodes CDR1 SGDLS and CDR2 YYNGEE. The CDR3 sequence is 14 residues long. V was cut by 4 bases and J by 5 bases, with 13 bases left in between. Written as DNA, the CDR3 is TGTGCCAGCAGCTTAATTCCAGGGGATCAGCCCCAGCATTTT. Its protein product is CASSLIPGDQPQHF.

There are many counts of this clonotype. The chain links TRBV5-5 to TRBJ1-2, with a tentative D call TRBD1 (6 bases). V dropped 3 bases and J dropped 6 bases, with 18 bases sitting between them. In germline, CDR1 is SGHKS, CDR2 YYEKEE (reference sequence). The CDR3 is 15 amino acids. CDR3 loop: CASSSPSGGRDGYTF. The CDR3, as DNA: TGTGCCAGCAGCTCCCCCTCCGGGGGGCGCGATGGCTACACCTTC.

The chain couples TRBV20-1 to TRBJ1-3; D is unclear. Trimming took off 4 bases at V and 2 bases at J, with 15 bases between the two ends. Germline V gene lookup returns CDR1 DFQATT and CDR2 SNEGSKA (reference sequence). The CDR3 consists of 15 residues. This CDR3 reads CSATRAAGAGNTIYF. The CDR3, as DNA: TGCAGTGCTACGCGGGCAGCTGGGGCTGGAAACACCATATATTTT.

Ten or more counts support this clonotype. As DNA, the CDR3 is TGCAGTGCTAGAGGGCTAGCGGGAGACTTGGAGACCCAGTACTTC. This encodes CSARGLAGDLETQYF. This chain uses TRBV20-1 with TRBJ2-5; 10 bases match TRBD2. The CDR3 extends over 15 amino acids. The V segment lost 1 base and the J segment 5 bases; nucleotides outside the gene matches: 7. Germline V gene lookup returns CDR1 DFQATT and CDR2 SNEGSKA (reference sequence).